Each of the 17 T cell receptor beta chains below was sequenced from the same sample in a study of shared clonotypes between healthy human individuals. Produced via immunoSEQ multiplex PCR; TCRdb's table is partial and in-frame only. Among more than 1,200,000 clones listed, roughly 98.5% were seen once. The sequencing input was naive CD4+ T cells sorted from blood. Subset defined: CD45RA+ positively selected. These receptors were taken from a man younger than 45 in good health.

V and J are TRBV30 and TRBJ2-5, with 7 bases that match TRBD2. CDR1 and CDR2 from the germline V gene are GTSNPN and SVGIG (reference sequence). V was clipped by 0 bases and J by 2 bases; unmatched bases: 3. The CDR3 contains 14 residues. In DNA form, the CDR3 reads TGTGCCTGGAGTGTAAGGCGGGGGCAAGAGACCCAGTACTTC. It translates to CAWSVRRGQETQYF.

J is TRBJ2-7 and V is TRBV7-2; D possibly corresponds to TRBD2 (5 bases). The germline V gene encodes CDR1 SGHTA and CDR2 FQGNSA. The CDR3 is 15 residues long. V lost 3 bases, J lost 1 base, and 13 bases lay in between. The CDR3 protein is CASSFGGQASYEQYF. In nucleotides, the CDR3 is TGTGCCAGCAGCTTCGGCGGGCAGGCATCCTACGAGCAGTACTTC.

The table lists this clone with a count of one. V usage is TRBV5-1 and J usage is TRBJ2-2; the D is unclear. Germline V lookup: CDR1 SGHRS, CDR2 YFSETQ. The germline V and J ends were trimmed by 1 base and 4 bases, with 8 bases remaining between them. The CDR3 runs 14 residues. CDR3 sequence: CASSLPAGTGELFF. CDR3 coding DNA: TGCGCCAGCAGCTTGCCGGCCGGCACCGGGGAGCTGTTTTTT.

The chain uses TRBV5-4 and TRBJ1-2; 7 nucleotides line up with TRBD1. The germline V gene encodes CDR1 SGHNT and CDR2 YYREEE (reference sequence). The length of the CDR3 is 14 residues. After removal of 4 bases from V and 4 bases from J, the junction contained 7 bases not matched to a gene. The CDR3 loop is CASSQDREGYGYTF. The DNA for the CDR3 is TGTGCCAGCAGCCAAGACAGGGAGGGCTATGGCTACACCTTC.

V usage is TRBV19 and J usage is TRBJ1-5; D is unclear. The length of the CDR3 is 13 residues. CDR1 and CDR2 (germline): LNHDA, SQIVND (reference sequence). Trimming pared 7 bases from V and 2 bases from J, leaving 9 bases between. The CDR3 DNA is TGTGCCAGTAAGCCCAGCGGCAATCAGCCCCAGCATTTT. It codes for CASKPSGNQPQHF.

The chain carries TRBV11-2 and TRBJ2-3, with 8 positions matching TRBD1. Germline V lookup: CDR1 SGHAT, CDR2 FQNNGV. CDR3 length equals 15 residues. Trimming removed 2 bases from V and 2 bases from J; junction bases left unmatched: 3. The CDR3 here is CASSLQGASTDTQYF. DNA of the CDR3: TGTGCCAGCAGCTTACAGGGGGCTTCCACAGATACGCAGTATTTT.

This chain joins TRBV11-2 and TRBJ2-1; no clear D. Trimming stripped 0 bases from V and 3 bases from J, with 12 bases between. Germline V lookup: CDR1 SGHAT, CDR2 FQNNGV. CDR3 length equals 16 residues. As DNA, the CDR3 is TGTGCCAGCAGCTTAGAAACGGCCATAAACTACAATGAGCAGTTCTTC. The encoded protein is CASSLETAINYNEQFF.

The chain combines TRBV7-8 with TRBJ2-5; no clear D. Trimming stripped 5 bases from V and 4 bases from J, with 8 bases between. The CDR3 runs 12 residues. Germline V gene lookup returns CDR1 SGHVS and CDR2 FQNEAQ. The CDR3 bases are TGTGCCAGCAGCCACCCCGGAGAGACCCAGTACTTC. It specifies CASSHPGETQYF.

The gene calls are TRBV2 and TRBJ2-7; possibly TRBD1 for D (6 bases). This CDR3 region has 14 residues. From germline, CDR1 is SNHLY and CDR2 FYNNEI. V was clipped by 7 bases and J by 5 bases, with 18 bases between them. CDR3 residues: CASNFIRGGNEQYF. The CDR3 bases are TGTGCCAGCAATTTTATCAGGGGTGGGAACGAGCAGTACTTC.

The rearrangement joins TRBV11-3 to TRBJ2-1; 7 nucleotides match TRBD2. V shed 5 bases, J shed 0 bases, and the junction held 10 bases outside the gene matches. CDR1 and CDR2 from the germline V gene are SGHNT and YENEEA. This CDR3 region has 17 residues. In nucleotides, the CDR3 is TGTGCCAGCAGCCCATTCTCTAGCGGAAGCTCCTACAATGAGCAGTTCTTC. It is translated as CASSPFSSGSSYNEQFF.

The table lists this clone with a count of one. The chain joins TRBV7-9 to TRBJ1-2, with 7 bases aligning to TRBD1. Trimming removed 4 bases from V and 7 bases from J; junction bases left unmatched: 6. The germline CDR1 and CDR2 sequences are SEHNR and FQNEAQ (reference sequence). This CDR3 region has 13 residues. CDR3 sequence: CASSSTGIGGYTF. The CDR3 DNA reads as TGTGCCAGCAGCTCGACAGGGATTGGTGGCTACACCTTC.

This clone was counted a single time. The chain links TRBV7-5 to TRBJ2-3; the D call in the table, TRBD2, was not verified against the DNA. TRBV7-5 is deemed a pseudogene. This CDR3 region has 16 residues. CDR3 coding DNA: TGTGTCAGACTCCCCCTGTCCAGCGGAACCACAGATACGCAGTATTTT. Translating gives CVRLPLSSGTTDTQYF.

Details on this clone: A read error may account for a junction end that differs from germline. The same CDR3 can be traced to other DNA sequences in this sample. The chain recombines TRBV7-7 with TRBJ2-2, with a weak D call TRBD2 (5 bases). Looked up from germline, CDR1 is SSHAT and CDR2 is FNYEAQ (reference sequence). The CDR3 is 13 residues long. CDR3 sequence: CASSLERGGELFF. DNA for the CDR3: TGTGCTAGCAGCTTAGAACGGGGCGGGGAGCTGTTTTTT.

This chain links TRBV15 with TRBJ1-5; 10 bases match TRBD1. Germline loops: CDR1 LNHNV, CDR2 YYDKDF (reference sequence). V shed 4 bases, J shed 6 bases, and the junction held 12 bases outside the gene matches. The CDR3 is 17 amino acids. This CDR3 is CATSKRWDRGRSQPQHF. CDR3 DNA: TGTGCCACCAGCAAAAGATGGGACAGGGGAAGAAGTCAGCCCCAGCATTTT.

The chain has TRBV5-4 and TRBJ2-5, with D possibly matching TRBD1 (5 bases). CDR1 is SGHNT, CDR2 YYREEE, per germline (reference sequence). The CDR3 sequence is 12 residues long. Deletions cut 0 bases from V and 6 bases from J, with 6 bases between. The CDR3: CASSLDRQTQYF. As DNA, the CDR3 is TGTGCCAGCAGCTTGGACAGGCAGACCCAGTACTTC.

About this clone: The sample has other DNA sequences that encode this CDR3 too. The rearrangement uses TRBV6-6 and TRBJ2-1; D is unresolved. Trimming removed 5 bases at V and 0 bases at J, with 5 bases between. The CDR3 is 13 residues long. Germline V CDR1 and CDR2: MNHNY, SVGAGI (reference sequence). This CDR3 is CASSRDSYNEQFF. The CDR3 coding sequence is TGTGCCAGCAGTAGGGACTCCTACAATGAGCAGTTCTTC.

The chain uses TRBV5-1 and TRBJ2-1, with D unresolved. V lost 1 base, J lost 1 base, and 9 bases lay in between. Germline V gives CDR1 SGHRS, CDR2 YFSETQ. The CDR3 runs to 15 residues. The CDR3 loop reads CASSLPIASYNEQFF. The CDR3, as DNA: TGCGCCAGCAGCTTGCCAATCGCTTCCTACAATGAGCAGTTCTTC.